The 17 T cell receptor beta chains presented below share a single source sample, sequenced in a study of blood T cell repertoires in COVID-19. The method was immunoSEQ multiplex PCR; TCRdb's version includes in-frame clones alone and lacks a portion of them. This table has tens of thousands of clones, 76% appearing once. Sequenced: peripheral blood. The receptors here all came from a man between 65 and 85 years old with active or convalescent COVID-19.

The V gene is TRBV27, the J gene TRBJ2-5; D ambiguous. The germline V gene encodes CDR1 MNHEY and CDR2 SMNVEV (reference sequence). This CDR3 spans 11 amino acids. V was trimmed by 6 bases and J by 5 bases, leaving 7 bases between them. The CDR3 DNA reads TGTGCCAGCAGGAAACTCGAGACCCAGTACTTC. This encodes CASRKLETQYF.

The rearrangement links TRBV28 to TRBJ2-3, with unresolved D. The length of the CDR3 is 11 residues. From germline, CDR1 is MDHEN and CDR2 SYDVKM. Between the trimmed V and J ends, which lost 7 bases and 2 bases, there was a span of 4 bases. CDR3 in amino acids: CASTNTDTQYF. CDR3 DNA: TGTGCCAGCACTAACACAGATACGCAGTATTTT.

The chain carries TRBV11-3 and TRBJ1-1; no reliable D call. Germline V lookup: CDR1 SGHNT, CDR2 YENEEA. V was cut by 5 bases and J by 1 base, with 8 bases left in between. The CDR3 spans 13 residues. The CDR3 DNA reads TGTGCCAGCAGCCCAGTGGCGAACACTGAAGCTTTCTTT. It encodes CASSPVANTEAFF.

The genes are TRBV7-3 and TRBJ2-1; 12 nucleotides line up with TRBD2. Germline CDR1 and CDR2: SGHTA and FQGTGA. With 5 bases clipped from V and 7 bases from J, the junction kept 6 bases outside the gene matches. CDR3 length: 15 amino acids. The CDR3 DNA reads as TGTGCCAGCAGCCGACAGACTAGCGGGAGAAATGAGCAGTTCTTC. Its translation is CASSRQTSGRNEQFF.

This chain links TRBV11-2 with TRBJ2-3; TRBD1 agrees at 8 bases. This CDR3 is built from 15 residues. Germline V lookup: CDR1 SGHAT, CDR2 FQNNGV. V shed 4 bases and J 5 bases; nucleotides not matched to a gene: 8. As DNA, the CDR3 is TGTGCCAGCAGCTCGACAGGGGTGTGGGGAGATACGCAGTATTTT. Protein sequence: CASSSTGVWGDTQYF.

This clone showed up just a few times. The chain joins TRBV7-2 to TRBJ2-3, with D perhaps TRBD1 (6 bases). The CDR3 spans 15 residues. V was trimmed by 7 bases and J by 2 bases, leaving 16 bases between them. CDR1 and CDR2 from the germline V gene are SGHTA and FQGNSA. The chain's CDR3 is CASTAWDIFTDTQYF. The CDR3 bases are TGTGCCAGCACGGCCTGGGACATTTTCACAGATACGCAGTATTTT.

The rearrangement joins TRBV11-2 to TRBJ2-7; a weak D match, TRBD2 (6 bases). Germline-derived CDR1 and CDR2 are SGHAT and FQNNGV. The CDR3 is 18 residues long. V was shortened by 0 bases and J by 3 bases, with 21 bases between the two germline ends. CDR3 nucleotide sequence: TGTGCCAGCAGCTTAGATCGGGACTTGGGAGTTTCTCTCTACGAGCAGTACTTC. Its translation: CASSLDRDLGVSLYEQYF.

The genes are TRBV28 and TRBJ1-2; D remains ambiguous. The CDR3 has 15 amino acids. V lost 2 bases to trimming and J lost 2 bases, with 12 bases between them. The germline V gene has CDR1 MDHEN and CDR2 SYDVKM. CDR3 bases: TGTGCCAGCAGTTTACATCCAGGCAACAACTATGGCTACACCTTC. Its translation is CASSLHPGNNYGYTF.

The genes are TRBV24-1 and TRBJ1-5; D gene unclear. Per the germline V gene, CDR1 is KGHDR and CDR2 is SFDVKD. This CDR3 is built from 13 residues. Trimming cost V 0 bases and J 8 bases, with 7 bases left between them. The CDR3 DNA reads TGTGCCACCAGTGATTTGCGCGGGGAGCCCCAGCATTTT. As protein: CATSDLRGEPQHF.

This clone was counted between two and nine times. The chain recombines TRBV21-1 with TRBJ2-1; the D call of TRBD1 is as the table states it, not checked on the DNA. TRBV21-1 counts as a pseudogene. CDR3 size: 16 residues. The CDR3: CASSKEGTGGYNEQFF. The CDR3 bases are TGTGCCAGCAGCAAAGAAGGGACAGGGGGCTACAATGAGCAGTTCTTC.

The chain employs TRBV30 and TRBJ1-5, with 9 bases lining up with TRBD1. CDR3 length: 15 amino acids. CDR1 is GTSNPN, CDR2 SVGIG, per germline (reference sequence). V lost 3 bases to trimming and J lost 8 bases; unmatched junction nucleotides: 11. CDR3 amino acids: CAWSPGTGSKEPQHF. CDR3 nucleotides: TGTGCCTGGAGCCCCGGGACAGGGAGTAAAGAGCCCCAGCATTTT.

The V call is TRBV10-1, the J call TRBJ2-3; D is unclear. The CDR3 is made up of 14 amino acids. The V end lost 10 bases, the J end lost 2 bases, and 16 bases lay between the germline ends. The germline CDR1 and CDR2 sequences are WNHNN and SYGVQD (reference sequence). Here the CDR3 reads CATPRGRNTDTQYF. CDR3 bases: TGCGCCACCCCCAGAGGCAGAAACACAGATACGCAGTATTTT.

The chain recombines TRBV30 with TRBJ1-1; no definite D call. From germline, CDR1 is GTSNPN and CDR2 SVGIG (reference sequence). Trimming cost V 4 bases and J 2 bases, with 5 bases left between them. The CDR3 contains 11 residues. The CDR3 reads CAWTLNTEAFF. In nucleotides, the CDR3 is TGTGCCTGGACCCTAAACACTGAAGCTTTCTTT.

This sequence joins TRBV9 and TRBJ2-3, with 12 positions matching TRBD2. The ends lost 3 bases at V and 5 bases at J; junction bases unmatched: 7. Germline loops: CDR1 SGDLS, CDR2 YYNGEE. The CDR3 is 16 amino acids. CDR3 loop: CASSGPSGGAGDTQYF. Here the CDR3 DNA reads TGTGCCAGCAGCGGACCTAGCGGGGGGGCAGGAGATACGCAGTATTTT.

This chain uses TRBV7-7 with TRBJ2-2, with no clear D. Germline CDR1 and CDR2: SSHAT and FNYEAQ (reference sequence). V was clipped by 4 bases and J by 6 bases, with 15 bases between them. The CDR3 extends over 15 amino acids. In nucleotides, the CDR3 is TGTGCCAGCAGCTCTTCGACCTACAGTGCCGGGGAGCTGTTTTTT. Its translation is CASSSSTYSAGELFF.

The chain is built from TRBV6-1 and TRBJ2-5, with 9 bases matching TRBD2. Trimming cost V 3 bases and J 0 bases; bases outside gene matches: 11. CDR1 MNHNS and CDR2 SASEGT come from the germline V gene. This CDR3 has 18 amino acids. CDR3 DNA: TGTGCCAGCAGTGAGAGGGGCCTAAGCGGGGGGTACCAAGAGACCCAGTACTTC. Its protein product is CASSERGLSGGYQETQYF.

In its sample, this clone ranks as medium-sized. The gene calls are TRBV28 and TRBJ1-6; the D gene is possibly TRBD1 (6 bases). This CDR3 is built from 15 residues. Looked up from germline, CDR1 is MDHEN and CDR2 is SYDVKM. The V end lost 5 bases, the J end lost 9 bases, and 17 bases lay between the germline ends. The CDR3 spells CASSPGGETGSPLHF. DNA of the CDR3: TGTGCCAGCAGTCCTGGGGGCGAAACCGGTTCACCCCTCCACTTT.